This record looks at one TCR beta chain sequence and its context. The antigen remains unidentified. The authors incorporated unique molecular identifiers into the TCR beta cDNA libraries. TCRdb recomputed calls from the PCR reads with MiXCR, one row per CDR3 protein. The table records about 680,000 distinct CDR3 sequences, about 60% of them present only once. This CDR3 contains 14 residues. The ends lost 5 bases at V and 0 bases at J; junction bases unmatched: 3. CDR1 DFQATT and CDR2 SNEGSKA come from the germline V gene (reference sequence). The data derive from a study of post-analysis software for immune sequencing data. General study results and limits: There were roughly five TRBV segments more frequent in patients than controls, and TRBV5-6, TRBV5-1 and TRBV20-1 were among them.

The receptor's source is a girl under 10 years old with multiple sclerosis. V is TRBV20-1 and J is TRBJ2-1; 8 positions agree with TRBD2. Material: blood. The CDR3 sequence is CSASSGFSYNEQFF. CDR3 coding DNA: TGCAGTGCTTCTAGCGGGTTCTCCTACAATGAGCAGTTCTTC.